The 18 T cell receptor beta chains below come from one sample, sequenced in a study of vaccination and CD4 T cells after COVID-19. At the Johns Hopkins FTIC core, DNA taken from cultured CD4+ T cells was sequenced by way of the Oncomine TCR Beta short-read assay. TCRdb re-derived calls from the PCR reads in MiXCR, one entry per CDR3 protein. The sample lists under 15,000 distinct CDR3 sequences, about 28% occurring once. Described treatment: approximately 10-day PBMC culture with coronavirus spike peptide pools or control peptides (ViraFEST assay). The antigens of these receptors remain unknown. Sample: cultured CD4+ T cells from blood. These receptors all stem from a human donor with COVID-19.

This clonotype was detected a few times. The V call is TRBV6-2 or TRBV6-3, the J call TRBJ2-2, with D unclear. The CDR3 extends over 14 amino acids. V was trimmed by 6 bases and J by 6 bases, leaving 14 bases between them. In germline, CDR1 is MNHEY, CDR2 SVGEGT. CDR3 sequence reads: CASRGWILAGELFF. As DNA, the CDR3 is TGTGCCAGCAGGGGGTGGATTCTGGCCGGGGAGCTGTTTTTT.

This clonotype was observed a few times. The chain combines TRBV7-2 with TRBJ2-3; 8 positions match TRBD2. This CDR3 contains 15 residues. The germline gives CDR1 SGHTA, CDR2 FQGNSA. Trimming took 6 bases from V and 4 from J; bases not matched to a gene: 9. DNA for the CDR3: TGTGCCAGCAGTCGAGCGGGGGAGAGAGCAGATACGCAGTATTTT. Protein product: CASSRAGERADTQYF.

The rearrangement uses TRBV5-6 and TRBJ2-3; 7 bases map to TRBD1. This CDR3 comprises 16 residues. The trim removed 6 bases at V and 0 bases at J, leaving 10 bases unmatched. Per germline, CDR1 SGHDT and CDR2 YYEEEE. Here the CDR3 DNA reads TGTGCCAGCACCTTCTCCGGGACAGCTAGCACAGATACGCAGTATTTT. Translating gives CASTFSGTASTDTQYF.

About this clonotype: Germline is not matched at one junction end, which may reflect a read error. The chain combines TRBV11-2 with TRBJ2-7; D may be TRBD1 (5 bases). Germline V gives CDR1 SGHAT, CDR2 FQNNGV. This CDR3 comprises 11 residues. CDR3 sequence (DNA): TGTGCCAGCAGCTTAGATATGGAACAGGACTTC. Its protein is CASSLDMEQDF.

The V call is TRBV20-1, the J call TRBJ2-6, with 8 bases identical to TRBD1. Trimming cost V 1 base and J 4 bases; bases outside gene matches: 9. This CDR3 has 17 residues. The V gene's germline CDR1 is DFQATT and CDR2 SNEGSKA (reference sequence). The CDR3 sequence is CSARGQGANAGANVLTF. For the CDR3, the DNA is TGCAGTGCTAGAGGGCAGGGGGCGAACGCCGGGGCCAACGTCCTGACTTTC.

This chain connects TRBV20-1 to TRBJ1-4; TRBD1 matches at 7 bases. The CDR3 totals 14 residues. V was pared by 0 bases and J by 8 bases, with 6 bases of the junction left unmatched. Germline V gene data show CDR1 as DFQATT and CDR2 as SNEGSKA (reference sequence). The CDR3 protein is CSARDRGRGEKLFF. The CDR3 coding sequence is TGCAGTGCTAGAGATAGGGGGCGCGGCGAAAAACTGTTTTTT.

The table lists this clonotype with a few counts. The J gene is TRBJ2-5, the V gene TRBV2, with 7 bases lining up with TRBD2. Per germline, CDR1 SNHLY and CDR2 FYNNEI. The ends lost 7 bases at V and 2 bases at J; junction bases unmatched: 22. CDR3 size: 19 residues. CDR3 amino acids: CASILSGYPGREGQETQYF. CDR3 in DNA: TGTGCCAGCATCCTCTCGGGGTATCCGGGCAGGGAGGGACAAGAGACCCAGTACTTC.

The chain links TRBV20-1 to TRBJ1-3, with a weak D call TRBD1 (6 bases). The CDR3 totals 16 residues. With 5 bases removed from V and 4 bases from J, the gap between germline ends came to 21 bases. The germline CDR1 and CDR2 sequences are DFQATT and SNEGSKA (reference sequence). The chain's CDR3 is CSAPVPGGGLGNTIYF. CDR3 coding DNA: TGCAGTGCTCCGGTTCCTGGGGGCGGCTTGGGAAACACCATATATTTT.

The J gene is TRBJ2-5, the V gene TRBV12-3 or TRBV12-4, with D unclear. The CDR3 runs 11 residues. Trimming took off 6 bases at V and 3 bases at J, with 5 bases between the two ends. The CDR3 sequence is CASSPKETQYF. The CDR3 coding sequence is TGTGCCAGCAGCCCTAAAGAGACCCAGTACTTC.

The chain carries TRBV5-1 and TRBJ2-3; 9 nucleotides match TRBD2. Germline V gene sequence: CDR1 SGHRS, CDR2 YFSETQ. V shed 0 bases, J shed 5 bases, and the junction held 7 bases outside the gene matches. The CDR3 spans 16 residues. The CDR3 DNA reads TGCGCCAGCAGCTTGGGGGCGGGGGGGCATCAAGATACGCAGTATTTT. Amino acids: CASSLGAGGHQDTQYF.

This chain uses TRBV2 with TRBJ1-5; no reliable D call. Germline V gene lookup returns CDR1 SNHLY and CDR2 FYNNEI. The length of the CDR3 is 13 residues. Trimming cost V 2 bases and J 9 bases, with 11 bases left between them. The DNA of the CDR3 is TGTGCCAGCAGTGAAACGGGAGTCGGGCCCCAGCATTTT. It codes for CASSETGVGPQHF. Based on the CDR3 plus reference TRBV2 and TRBJ1-5, the full variable domain is EPEVTQTPSHQVTQMGQEVILRCVPISNHLYFYWYRQILGQKVEFLVSFYNNEISEKSEIFDDQFSVERPDGSNFTLKIRSTKLEDSAMYFCASSETGVGPQHFGDGTRLSIL.

This clonotype has only a few counts. The rearrangement uses TRBV5-8 and TRBJ1-1; no definite D call. Trimming left V 1 base short and J 0 bases short, with 7 bases between. The germline CDR1 and CDR2 sequences are SGHTS and YDEGEE. The CDR3 totals 14 residues. CDR3 sequence (DNA): TGTGCCAGCAGCTTGTTAGGGCTGAACACTGAAGCTTTCTTT. Its protein product is CASSLLGLNTEAFF. The variable domain in full, completed from reference TRBV5-8 and TRBJ1-1, reads EAGVTQSPTHLIKTRGQQATLRCSPISGHTSVYWYQQALGLGLQFLLWYDEGEERNRGNFPPRFSGRQFPNYSSELNVNALELEDSALYLCASSLLGLNTEAFFGQGTRLTVV.

The V and J genes are TRBV6-5 and TRBJ2-5, with D maybe TRBD2 (6 bases). The CDR3 contains 15 residues. Deletions cut 4 bases from V and 1 base from J, with 13 bases between. CDR1 MNHEY and CDR2 SVGAGI come from the germline V gene. DNA for the CDR3: TGTGCCAGCAGTTCTAGAGGGACTGCCCAAGAGACCCAGTACTTC. Its translation is CASSSRGTAQETQYF.

The V call is TRBV5-1, the J call TRBJ1-4, with TRBD1 as a possible D gene (6 bases). The V end lost 4 bases, the J end lost 1 base, and 11 bases lay between the germline ends. The germline V gene has CDR1 SGHRS and CDR2 YFSETQ. The length of the CDR3 is 15 residues. CDR3 protein: CASSPRGRTNEKLFF. CDR3 nucleotide sequence: TGCGCCAGCAGCCCCAGGGGCAGAACTAATGAAAAACTGTTTTTT.

The chain couples TRBV11-3 to TRBJ2-7; 7 bases are a match to TRBD1. The V gene's germline CDR1 is SGHNT and CDR2 YENEEA. The CDR3 loop spans 12 amino acids. J gave up 4 bases and V 6 bases, and 3 bases lay outside the gene matches. The CDR3 sequence is CASRQQGYEQYF. The CDR3 coding sequence is TGTGCCAGCAGGCAACAGGGGTACGAGCAGTACTTC. The whole variable domain, remainder taken from reference TRBV11-3 and TRBJ2-7, is EAGVVQSPRYKIIEKKQPVAFWCNPISGHNTLYWYLQNLGQGPELLIRYENEEAVDDSQLPKDRFSAERLKGVDSTLKIQPAELGDSAVYLCASRQQGYEQYFGPGTRLTVT.

The V and J genes are TRBV20-1 and TRBJ1-2; D is perhaps TRBD1 (5 bases). In germline, CDR1 is DFQATT, CDR2 SNEGSKA (reference sequence). CDR3 length: 13 residues. The V end was cut by 1 base, the J end by 2 bases, with 8 bases between. CDR3 in DNA: TGCAGTGCTAGAGGAGCAGGGAACTATGGCTACACCTTC. This sequence encodes CSARGAGNYGYTF.

This clonotype is medium-sized in the sample. The chain uses TRBV5-5 and TRBJ1-5; 8 bases are shared with TRBD1. Trimming cost V 0 bases and J 6 bases; bases outside gene matches: 5. Germline V gene data show CDR1 as SGHKS and CDR2 as YYEKEE (reference sequence). This CDR3 spans 15 amino acids. The CDR3 here is CASSLEGQAGQPQHF. The CDR3 DNA is TGTGCCAGCAGCTTGGAGGGACAGGCGGGTCAGCCCCAGCATTTT.

The CDR3 nucleotides are TGTGCCAGCAGCTTAGCGACAGTCACTGAAGCTTTCTTT. Its translation is CASSLATVTEAFF. This chain connects TRBV11-1 to TRBJ1-1; possible D gene TRBD1, 5 bases. This CDR3 spans 13 amino acids. The V end was cut by 0 bases, the J end by 4 bases, with 6 bases between. CDR1 is SGHAT and CDR2 is FQDESV in the germline V gene (reference sequence).